Each of the 20 T cell receptor beta chains below was sequenced from the same sample in a study of cytomegalovirus exposure and HLA in healthy donors. Repertoires were generated with immunoSEQ multiplex PCR, while TCRdb's copy carries only in-frame clones and drops some. The sample includes approximately 88,000 clones, about four fifths seen only once; the top ten take around 10%. The specimen was PBMCs. These receptors came from a woman under 30 in good health and CMV-seropositive.

The chain carries TRBV9 and TRBJ2-7; 7 bases fit TRBD1. CDR3 length: 14 residues. Germline CDR1 SGDLS, CDR2 YYNGEE. With 2 bases clipped from V and 7 bases from J, the junction kept 9 bases outside the gene matches. The CDR3 DNA reads TGTGCCAGCAGCGTCGAGGGGGCATATGGGGAGCAGTACTTC. Protein product: CASSVEGAYGEQYF. Full variable domain (outside the CDR3, taken from reference TRBV9 and TRBJ2-7): DSGVTQTPKHLITATGQRVTLRCSPRSGDLSVYWYQQSLDQGLQFLIQYYNGEERAKGNILERFSAQQFPDLHSELNLSSLELGDSALYFCASSVEGAYGEQYFGPGTRLTVT.

The chain uses TRBV7-6 and TRBJ1-2; 7 nucleotides align to TRBD1. V lost 4 bases to trimming and J lost 4 bases; unmatched junction nucleotides: 3. Germline V gene data show CDR1 as SGHVS and CDR2 as FNYEAQ. This CDR3 contains 13 residues. This CDR3 is CASSSDRSYGYTF. Written as DNA, the CDR3 is TGTGCCAGCAGCTCGGACAGGTCCTATGGCTACACCTTC.

The rearrangement uses TRBV28 and TRBJ2-5; D perhaps matches TRBD2 (5 bases). This CDR3 has 14 residues. The V gene lost 5 bases and the J gene lost 5 bases, with 15 bases spanning the gap. Germline V lookup: CDR1 MDHEN, CDR2 SYDVKM. CDR3 protein: CASSPHSAGETQYF. The CDR3 nucleotides read TGTGCCAGCAGTCCCCACTCGGCGGGCGAGACCCAGTACTTC.

This clone came up once. This chain uses TRBV13 with TRBJ1-2; 9 positions agree with TRBD1. CDR1 PRHDT and CDR2 FYEKMQ come from the germline V gene (reference sequence). Trimming cost V 5 bases and J 2 bases; bases outside gene matches: 6. The CDR3 covers 15 residues. The CDR3 sequence: CASSTHGTGNYGYTF. CDR3 coding DNA: TGTGCCAGCAGCACGCACGGGACAGGGAACTATGGCTACACCTTC.

Only one count was recorded for this clone. The rearrangement links TRBV5-1 to TRBJ2-5; weak D call: TRBD2 (6 bases). From germline, CDR1 is SGHRS and CDR2 YFSETQ. Trimming took off 0 bases at V and 5 bases at J, with 11 bases between the two ends. The CDR3 has 14 amino acids. CDR3 in DNA: TGCGCCAGCAGCTTGGGACTAGGGGATGAGACCCAGTACTTC. Its translation: CASSLGLGDETQYF.

V and J are TRBV19 and TRBJ1-2; D is unresolved. The CDR3 covers 14 residues. Germline V gene data show CDR1 as LNHDA and CDR2 as SQIVND (reference sequence). With 7 bases removed from V and 2 bases from J, the gap between germline ends came to 14 bases. CDR3 DNA: TGTGCCAGTAACCCGGGGTCACGGAACTATGGCTACACCTTC. Translation: CASNPGSRNYGYTF.

V and J are TRBV4-3 and TRBJ1-1, with TRBD1 matching over 7 bases. Germline lookup yields CDR1 LGHNA and CDR2 YSLEER. The CDR3 length is 15 residues. The junction had 12 bases not matched to a gene; V was cut back by 1 base and J by 10 bases. The CDR3 is CASSQVPPRDSGAFF. The DNA for the CDR3 is TGCGCCAGCAGCCAAGTTCCCCCCCGGGACAGTGGAGCTTTCTTT.

V gene TRBV7-2 combines with J gene TRBJ2-1; TRBD2 matches at 12 bases. With V trimmed by 7 bases and J by 3 bases, 4 bases remained unmatched. The germline CDR1 and CDR2 sequences are SGHTA and FQGNSA. The CDR3 totals 15 residues. The CDR3 spells CASNVLAGGYNEQFF. The CDR3 DNA is TGTGCCAGCAACGTACTAGCGGGGGGCTACAATGAGCAGTTCTTC.

V usage is TRBV7-2 and J usage is TRBJ1-3; D perhaps matches TRBD1 (6 bases). Germline loops: CDR1 SGHTA, CDR2 FQGNSA. Deletions cut 10 bases from V and 4 bases from J, with 11 bases between. The CDR3 loop spans 12 amino acids. CDR3 sequence: CATSDRGNTIYF. The CDR3 DNA follows: TGTGCCACTTCGGACAGAGGAAACACCATATATTTT. Complete variable domain (other parts from reference TRBV7-2 and TRBJ1-3): GAGVSQSPSNKVTEKGKDVELRCDPISGHTALYWYRQSLGQGLEFLIYFQGNSAPDKSGLPSDRFSAERTGGSVSTLTIQRTQQEDSAVYLCATSDRGNTIYFGEGSWLTVV.

This CDR3 is CASSYGTGPANEKLFF. CDR3 DNA sequence: TGTGCCAGCAGTTACGGGACAGGGCCAGCTAATGAAAAACTGTTTTTT. The chain employs TRBV6-5 and TRBJ1-4; 9 bases are a match to TRBD1. The CDR3 contains 16 residues. Trimming at V came to 2 bases and at J to 3 bases, leaving 4 bases not matched to a gene. Germline V gene data show CDR1 as MNHEY and CDR2 as SVGAGI.

J is TRBJ2-7 and V is TRBV11-2; 9 bases line up with TRBD1. Germline V gene sequence: CDR1 SGHAT, CDR2 FQNNGV. V was pared by 8 bases and J by 2 bases, with 7 bases of the junction left unmatched. The CDR3 is made up of 14 amino acids. CDR3 bases: TGTGCCAGCCATAGGGGGACAGGGACCTACGAGCAGTACTTC. It yields the protein CASHRGTGTYEQYF.

The chain recombines TRBV6-6 with TRBJ2-7; maybe TRBD1 (5 bases). V dropped 8 bases and J dropped 3 bases, with 14 bases sitting between them. Germline CDR1 and CDR2: MNHNY and SVGAGI (reference sequence). The CDR3 sequence is 13 residues long. CDR3 sequence: CASDTGTNYEQYF. The CDR3 DNA sequence: TGTGCCAGCGACACAGGCACCAACTACGAGCAGTACTTC.

V gene TRBV28 combines with J gene TRBJ2-7; 7 positions agree with TRBD2. Germline trimming cut 1 base from V and 4 bases from J; bases unmatched to any gene: 4. This CDR3 spans 14 amino acids. Germline V gene data show CDR1 as MDHEN and CDR2 as SYDVKM. The CDR3 region has the DNA TGTGCCAGCAGTTTATCAGGGAGGGGTTACGAGCAGTACTTC. It encodes CASSLSGRGYEQYF.

The V and J genes are TRBV5-6 and TRBJ1-5; 10 bases match TRBD1. The CDR3 spans 14 residues. CDR1 is SGHDT, CDR2 YYEEEE, per germline. Trimming removed 2 bases from V and 6 bases from J; junction bases left unmatched: 2. CDR3 in DNA: TGTGCCAGCAGCTTAGGACAGGGGGGTCAGCCCCAGCATTTT. Its protein is CASSLGQGGQPQHF.

The V call is TRBV9, the J call TRBJ2-3, with D tentatively TRBD1 (6 bases). CDR3 size: 14 residues. The germline V and J ends were trimmed by 4 bases and 2 bases, with 11 bases remaining between them. Germline loops: CDR1 SGDLS, CDR2 YYNGEE. The DNA for the CDR3 is TGTGCCAGCAGCCCGGACAGTATCACAGATACGCAGTATTTT. This sequence encodes CASSPDSITDTQYF.

This clone has just one count. The DNA of the CDR3 is TGTGCCAGCTGGCGGGGGTACGAGACCCAGTACTTC. Its translation: CASWRGYETQYF. V is TRBV2 and J is TRBJ2-5; 7 positions match TRBD2. The CDR3 loop spans 12 amino acids. From germline, CDR1 is SNHLY and CDR2 FYNNEI. Losses at the gene ends were 8 bases for V and 5 bases for J; bases not matched to a gene: 5.

The chain employs TRBV18 and TRBJ2-7; 10 positions match TRBD1. The CDR3 sequence is 14 residues long. Unmatched junction bases numbered 5, after V lost 4 bases and J lost 5 bases. The germline V gene has CDR1 KGHSH and CDR2 LQKENI. CDR3 sequence reads: CASSQRTGGDEQYF. The CDR3 DNA reads as TGTGCCAGCTCACAGAGGACAGGGGGAGACGAGCAGTACTTC.

DNA for the CDR3: TGTGCCAGCAGTTTATCGTGGCAGGACACCGGGGAGCTGTTTTTT. Encoded protein: CASSLSWQDTGELFF. The genes are TRBV27 and TRBJ2-2; D remains ambiguous. The CDR3 is 15 amino acids. The V gene's germline CDR1 is MNHEY and CDR2 SMNVEV (reference sequence). The V gene lost 0 bases and the J gene lost 3 bases, with 8 bases spanning the gap.

The chain joins TRBV5-1 to TRBJ1-5; TRBD1 is a possible D gene (5 bases). Germline CDR1 is SGHRS and CDR2 is YFSETQ. The CDR3 sequence is 15 residues long. Trimming took 4 bases from V and 8 from J, leaving 19 bases between them. The CDR3 nucleotides are TGCGCCAGCAGCCTCGCCGGGACGGACTACGAGCCCCAGCATTTT. Encoded protein: CASSLAGTDYEPQHF.

The V gene is TRBV5-1, the J gene TRBJ1-3, with D possibly being TRBD1 (5 bases). Trimming shortened V by 1 base and J by 4 bases, and 12 bases separated the two germline ends. The CDR3 sequence is 15 residues long. Germline lookup yields CDR1 SGHRS and CDR2 YFSETQ. CDR3 coding DNA: TGCGCCAGCAGCTTGACAGGAAAAACGGGAAACACCATATATTTT. This sequence encodes CASSLTGKTGNTIYF.